This T cell receptor (beta chain) was observed in a study of blood T cell repertoires in COVID-19. At the level of the study: PBMCs, B-cell-depleted T cells, or T cells provided the cDNA or gDNA that made up the material.

The CDR3 spans 16 residues. With V trimmed by 4 bases and J by 5 bases, 9 bases remained unmatched. Germline CDR1 KGHDR, CDR2 SFDVKD. Some clones are missing from TCRdb's copy, which holds only in-frame ones; the method was immunoSEQ multiplex PCR. The sample includes 130,000 to 150,000 clones, about four fifths of them seen just once. Source material: peripheral blood. The clonotype comes from a man between 65 and 85 years old who had recovered from COVID-19. This chain connects TRBV24-1 to TRBJ2-2, with 7 bases matching TRBD1. The CDR3 is CATSESTGFRTGELFF. The CDR3 DNA follows: TGTGCCACCAGTGAGTCGACAGGGTTTCGGACCGGGGAGCTGTTTTTT.